This passage covers 29 T cell receptor beta chains from one sample sequenced in a study of Ad26.COV2.S vaccination and SARS-CoV-2 variants. Treatment: about 20 received Ad26.COV2.S at low or high dose, single or two shots; several received placebo; per-sample allocation not given. Sample collection was performed on day 63 after the first vaccine or placebo injection. Sequencing was performed with immunoSEQ multiplex PCR; in TCRdb, only in-frame clones are kept and a portion is missing. This sample yields approximately 460,000 clones, of which 89% are seen a single time; around 1.6% belongs to the top ten. The material was peripheral blood, obtained in a trial of Ad26.COV2.S vaccine versus placebo. Source of these receptors: a person aged 18-60 years who received the Ad26.COV2.S COVID-19 vaccine or a placebo.

The chain couples TRBV15 to TRBJ2-1; D is possibly TRBD1 (7 bases). The CDR3 consists of 14 residues. CDR1 is LNHNV and CDR2 is YYDKDF in the germline V gene (reference sequence). Deletions cut 1 base from V and 13 bases from J, with 17 bases between. The CDR3 reads CATSRGQGGSDQFF. In DNA, the CDR3 is TGTGCCACCAGCAGAGGCCAGGGGGGCTCGGATCAGTTCTTC.

The rearrangement joins TRBV9 to TRBJ1-6, with 7 bases identical to TRBD1. The junction had 20 bases not matched to a gene; V was cut back by 4 bases and J by 13 bases. Germline V gene lookup returns CDR1 SGDLS and CDR2 YYNGEE. CDR3 length equals 17 residues. The CDR3 sequence is CASSRAADSQGRGPLHF. The CDR3 DNA reads as TGTGCCAGCAGCCGCGCCGCTGACTCACAGGGGAGGGGTCCCCTCCACTTT. Using reference TRBV9 and TRBJ1-6 for the parts outside the CDR3, the full variable domain is DSGVTQTPKHLITATGQRVTLRCSPRSGDLSVYWYQQSLDQGLQFLIQYYNGEERAKGNILERFSAQQFPDLHSELNLSSLELGDSALYFCASSRAADSQGRGPLHFGNGTRLTVT.

This rearrangement joins TRBV5-4 to TRBJ2-5; D unclear. V was clipped by 2 bases and J by 2 bases, with 7 bases between them. Germline loops: CDR1 SGHNT, CDR2 YYREEE (reference sequence). This CDR3 has 13 amino acids. The CDR3 here is CASSFMAQETQYF. As DNA, the CDR3 is TGTGCCAGCAGCTTCATGGCGCAAGAGACCCAGTACTTC.

This sequence joins TRBV5-6 and TRBJ2-3; D is possibly TRBD1 (6 bases). V was pared by 0 bases and J by 2 bases, with 13 bases between. Germline-derived CDR1 and CDR2 are SGHDT and YYEEEE. This CDR3 is 16 amino acids long. The CDR3 nucleotides are TGTGCCAGCAGCTTGGGCGCGACAGGTATCACAGATACGCAGTATTTT. The encoded protein is CASSLGATGITDTQYF.

A single count supports this clone. The chain joins TRBV7-3 to TRBJ2-5; D is perhaps TRBD1 (6 bases). There are 14 residues in the CDR3. Between the trimmed V and J ends, which lost 5 bases and 2 bases, there was a span of 12 bases. From germline, CDR1 is SGHTA and CDR2 FQGTGA. The CDR3 spells CASSRNGQQETQYF. CDR3 coding DNA: TGTGCCAGCAGCCGGAATGGACAGCAAGAGACCCAGTACTTC.

In its sample, this clone was seen once. The V gene is TRBV7-2, the J gene TRBJ1-1, with D tentatively TRBD1 (6 bases). Per germline, CDR1 SGHTA and CDR2 FQGNSA. This CDR3 is 18 amino acids long. V was pared by 1 base and J by 4 bases, with 22 bases between. CDR3 sequence reads: CASSLVGTRPREGTEAFF. DNA for the CDR3: TGTGCCAGCAGCTTAGTGGGGACAAGGCCCAGGGAAGGCACTGAAGCTTTCTTT.

The chain joins TRBV7-9 to TRBJ2-1; 12 nucleotides line up with TRBD2. From germline, CDR1 is SEHNR and CDR2 FQNEAQ (reference sequence). CDR3 length equals 14 residues. V trimming: 5 bases; J trimming: 15 bases; junction bases outside the gene matches: 11. The CDR3 DNA reads TGTGCCAGCAGCCAGACTAGCGGGGGCCCCCACCGGTTCTTC. It translates to CASSQTSGGPHRFF.

V is TRBV5-1 and J is TRBJ1-1; 9 bases map to TRBD1. Germline V lookup: CDR1 SGHRS, CDR2 YFSETQ. V dropped 4 bases and J dropped 2; count of bases not matched to a gene: 6. CDR3 length equals 15 residues. CDR3 residues: CASSGRTGANTEAFF. CDR3 nucleotides: TGCGCCAGCAGCGGTAGGACAGGGGCAAACACTGAAGCTTTCTTT.

The chain is built from TRBV9 and TRBJ2-1; D possibly corresponds to TRBD2 (7 bases). V lost 0 bases and J lost 3, with 10 bases in between. From germline, CDR1 is SGDLS and CDR2 YYNGEE. The CDR3 spans 15 residues. The CDR3 spells CASSVAGGDYNEQFF. Written as DNA, the CDR3 is TGTGCCAGCAGCGTAGCGGGGGGCGACTACAATGAGCAGTTCTTC.

V usage is TRBV9 and J usage is TRBJ1-6; no firm D call. The CDR3 is made up of 14 amino acids. Germline loops: CDR1 SGDLS, CDR2 YYNGEE. Trimming cost V 4 bases and J 8 bases, with 13 bases left between them. CDR3: CASSPPREDSPLHF. For the CDR3, the DNA is TGTGCCAGCAGCCCCCCAAGGGAGGATTCACCCCTCCACTTT.

This clone was observed many times. This sequence joins TRBV27 and TRBJ2-7; 8 nucleotides agree with TRBD2. Germline V lookup: CDR1 MNHEY, CDR2 SMNVEV (reference sequence). The CDR3 has 13 residues. With 4 bases clipped from V and 5 bases from J, the junction kept 4 bases outside the gene matches. CDR3 amino acids: CASSSGRANEQYF. In nucleotides, the CDR3 is TGTGCCAGCAGTTCCGGGAGGGCCAACGAGCAGTACTTC.

The chain employs TRBV18 and TRBJ2-1; 9 nucleotides line up with TRBD1. This CDR3 comprises 14 residues. V shed 3 bases and J 7 bases; nucleotides not matched to a gene: 4. Germline CDR1 reads KGHSH; CDR2 reads LQKENI. The CDR3 DNA is TGTGCCAGCTCACCGGGACAGGGTCCGAATGAGCAGTTCTTC. It codes for CASSPGQGPNEQFF. The variable domain in full, with the rest retrieved from reference TRBV18 and TRBJ2-1, is NAGVMQNPRHLVRRRGQEARLRCSPMKGHSHVYWYRQLPEEGLKFMVYLQKENIIDESGMPKERFSAEFPKEGPSILRIQQVVRGDSAAYFCASSPGQGPNEQFFGPGTRLTVL.

The gene calls are TRBV19 and TRBJ1-2; 10 nucleotides line up with TRBD1. This CDR3 is 13 amino acids long. V was clipped by 4 bases and J by 7 bases; unmatched bases: 3. Germline assignment: CDR1 LNHDA and CDR2 SQIVND (reference sequence). The CDR3 is CASSKGTGAGYTF. CDR3 nucleotides: TGTGCCAGTAGTAAAGGGACAGGGGCTGGCTACACCTTC.

This chain links TRBV28 with TRBJ1-1; D gene uncertain. The germline V gene has CDR1 MDHEN and CDR2 SYDVKM. The V and J ends lost 2 bases and 10 bases respectively, with 14 bases between them. This CDR3 contains 13 residues. The CDR3 loop is CASSLAGSFAAFF. In nucleotides, the CDR3 is TGTGCCAGCAGTTTAGCGGGTTCTTTCGCAGCTTTCTTT.

This clone was counted a few times. The rearrangement uses TRBV5-1 and TRBJ1-5; D is unresolved. With 0 bases removed from V and 0 bases from J, the gap between germline ends came to 10 bases. This CDR3 is built from 16 residues. Germline lookup yields CDR1 SGHRS and CDR2 YFSETQ. The CDR3 sequence: CASSLVGGSSNQPQHF. CDR3 DNA: TGCGCCAGCAGCTTGGTGGGAGGGTCTAGCAATCAGCCCCAGCATTTT.

V gene TRBV7-2 combines with J gene TRBJ1-1; no definite D call. Trimming pared 2 bases from V and 0 bases from J, leaving 10 bases between. CDR3 length: 15 amino acids. The V gene's germline CDR1 is SGHTA and CDR2 FQGNSA. The CDR3 nucleotides read TGTGCCAGCAGCTTAACGTCGGTCATGAACACTGAAGCTTTCTTT. Its protein is CASSLTSVMNTEAFF.

Of note for this clone: This sample includes further DNA sequences coding for the same CDR3. The J gene is TRBJ1-1, the V gene TRBV6-5, with no clear D. The germline CDR1 and CDR2 sequences are MNHEY and SVGAGI. Trimming shortened V by 0 bases and J by 6 bases, and 8 bases separated the two germline ends. CDR3 length equals 13 residues. The CDR3 nucleotides are TGTGCCAGCAGTTACTCGGAGTTCGCTGAAGCTTTCTTT. Its translation is CASSYSEFAEAFF.

The V and J genes are TRBV28 and TRBJ2-5; D remains ambiguous. The germline CDR1 and CDR2 sequences are MDHEN and SYDVKM. V lost 4 bases, J lost 4 bases, and 25 bases lay in between. This CDR3 is built from 18 residues. CDR3 nucleotides: TGTGCCAGCAGTTCGTTCTGGGAATGGGTAAAGTTCGGAGAGACCCAGTACTTC. This gives the protein CASSSFWEWVKFGETQYF.

The gene calls are TRBV14 and TRBJ2-1; a weak D match, TRBD2 (5 bases). The CDR3 runs to 14 residues. Looked up from germline, CDR1 is SGHDN and CDR2 is FVKESK. The V and J ends lost 2 bases and 6 bases respectively, with 11 bases between them. The CDR3 loop is CASSQQLESNEQFF. CDR3 sequence (DNA): TGTGCCAGCAGCCAACAACTAGAGTCCAATGAGCAGTTCTTC.

This chain connects TRBV28 to TRBJ2-6; 11 bases align to TRBD1. V was clipped by 7 bases and J by 2 bases; unmatched bases: 7. The CDR3 has 17 residues. In germline, CDR1 is MDHEN, CDR2 SYDVKM. CDR3 nucleotides: TGTGCCAGCACCCCCTGGGGACAGGGGGCTGGGGCCAACGTCCTGACTTTC. Protein: CASTPWGQGAGANVLTF.

The V call is TRBV15, the J call TRBJ2-7; D is unresolved. CDR3 length: 13 amino acids. Germline values: CDR1 LNHNV, CDR2 YYDKDF (reference sequence). Trimming removed 5 bases from V and 4 bases from J, with 12 bases in between. The CDR3 sequence is CATSGGKTYEQYF. CDR3 nucleotide sequence: TGTGCCACCAGCGGCGGAAAAACGTACGAGCAGTACTTC.

A note on this clone: Other DNA sequences within the sample encode an identical CDR3. This rearrangement joins TRBV5-1 to TRBJ2-7, with no clear D. The CDR3 is 15 residues long. Trimming pared 0 bases from V and 2 bases from J, leaving 12 bases between. Per germline, CDR1 SGHRS and CDR2 YFSETQ. The CDR3 here is CASSLEVGSTYEQYF. The CDR3 region has the DNA TGCGCCAGCAGCTTGGAGGTGGGGTCTACCTACGAGCAGTACTTC.

The V call is TRBV29-1, the J call TRBJ2-5, with D perhaps given as TRBD1 or TRBD2 (5 bases each). V lost 4 bases, J lost 5 bases, and 17 bases lay in between. The CDR3 has 14 residues. Germline CDR1 and CDR2: SQVTM and ANQGSEA. DNA of the CDR3: TGCAGCGTTGCCTCAACAGGACGGAGGGAGACCCAGTACTTC. Protein product: CSVASTGRRETQYF.

The chain has TRBV2 and TRBJ2-1; TRBD2 aligns across 10 bases. CDR3 size: 15 residues. In germline, CDR1 is SNHLY, CDR2 FYNNEI. Losses at the gene ends were 4 bases for V and 6 bases for J; bases not matched to a gene: 6. The CDR3 bases are TGTGCCAGCAGTGCTAGCGGGAGTCTTCGCAATGAGCAGTTCTTC. Translation gives CASSASGSLRNEQFF.

The sample holds one count of this clone. The genes are TRBV9 and TRBJ1-3; D gene ambiguous. CDR3 length: 18 amino acids. Looked up from germline, CDR1 is SGDLS and CDR2 is YYNGEE. The V end was cut by 4 bases, the J end by 0 bases, with 20 bases between. CDR3 loop: CASSLLGSRLSSGNTIYF. In DNA, the CDR3 is TGTGCCAGCAGCCTTCTTGGGAGTAGACTAAGCTCTGGAAACACCATATATTTT.

This chain uses TRBV5-1 with TRBJ2-7; D not resolved. V lost 4 bases and J 6 bases, leaving 11 bases between the germline ends. From germline, CDR1 is SGHRS and CDR2 YFSETQ. The CDR3 runs 12 residues. In DNA form, the CDR3 reads TGCGCCAGCAGCCTTGATGAACGCGAGCAGTACTTC. This sequence encodes CASSLDEREQYF.

The gene calls are TRBV6-5 and TRBJ1-2; D is possibly TRBD1 (5 bases). The germline V gene has CDR1 MNHEY and CDR2 SVGAGI. This CDR3 comprises 14 residues. The germline V and J ends were trimmed by 6 bases and 5 bases, with 16 bases remaining between them. In nucleotides, the CDR3 is TGTGCCAGCAGAGCGGACACGGTAATATATGGCTACACCTTC. Encoded protein: CASRADTVIYGYTF.

The rearrangement joins TRBV2 to TRBJ2-5; unclear D gene. Between the trimmed V and J ends, which lost 6 bases and 1 base, there was a span of 18 bases. CDR1 and CDR2 from the germline V gene are SNHLY and FYNNEI. This CDR3 has 16 residues. The CDR3 DNA sequence: TGTGCCAGCAGAGGTTCTAGAATGAGGCCCCAAGAGACCCAGTACTTC. The encoded protein is CASRGSRMRPQETQYF.

The chain recombines TRBV5-1 with TRBJ1-1; unclear D gene. Germline CDR1 reads SGHRS; CDR2 reads YFSETQ. The CDR3 is made up of 12 amino acids. The germline V and J ends were trimmed by 4 bases and 11 bases, with 15 bases remaining between them. The CDR3 nucleotides read TGCGCCAGCAGCCTGTCCCCTGGACGGGCTTTCTTT. It codes for CASSLSPGRAFF.